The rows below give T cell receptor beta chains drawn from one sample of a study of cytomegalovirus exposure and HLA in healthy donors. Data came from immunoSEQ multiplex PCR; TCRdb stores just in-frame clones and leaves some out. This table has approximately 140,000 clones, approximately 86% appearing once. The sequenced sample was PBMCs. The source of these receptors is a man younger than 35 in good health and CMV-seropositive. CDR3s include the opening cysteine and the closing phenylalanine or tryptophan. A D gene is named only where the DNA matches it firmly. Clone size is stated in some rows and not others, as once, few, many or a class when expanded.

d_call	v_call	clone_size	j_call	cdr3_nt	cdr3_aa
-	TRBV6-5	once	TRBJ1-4	TGTGCCAGCAGTTACATATGGGAGGCGGAAAAACTGTTTTTT	CASSYIWEAEKLFF
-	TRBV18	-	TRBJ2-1	TGTGCCAGCTCACCAATTAGCGATGAGCAGTTCTTC	CASSPISDEQFF
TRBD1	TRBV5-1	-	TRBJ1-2	TGCGCCAGCAGCCTCGGGACAGCTAACTATGGCTACACCTTC	CASSLGTANYGYTF
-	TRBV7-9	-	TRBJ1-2	TGTGCCAGCAGCTTAGTGAGGGATAACTATGGCTACACCTTC	CASSLVRDNYGYTF
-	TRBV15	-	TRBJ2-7	TGTGCCACCAGCAGAGATCTGGAGATTATCTACGAGCAGTACTTC	CATSRDLEIIYEQYF
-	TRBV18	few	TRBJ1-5	TGTGCCAGCTCACCACTTTCCGATCAGCCCCAGCATTTT	CASSPLSDQPQHF
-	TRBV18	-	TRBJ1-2	TGTGCCAGCTCCGTTCCGGGGAAGAGACAAGCTAACTATGGCTACACCTTC	CASSVPGKRQANYGYTF
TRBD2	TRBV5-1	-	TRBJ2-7	TGCGCCAGCAGTTCGCGGGGGAACTCCTACGAGCAGTACTTC	CASSSRGNSYEQYF
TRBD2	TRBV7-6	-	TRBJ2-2	TGTGCCAGCAGCGCTGTGTATCGGGGACTAGCGGGAGGGCGGAACACCGGGGAGCTGTTTTTT	CASSAVYRGLAGGRNTGELFF
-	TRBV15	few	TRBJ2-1	TGTGCCACCAGCAGAGATTTCGGGGATGAGCAGTTCTTC	CATSRDFGDEQFF
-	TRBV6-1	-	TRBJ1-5	TGTGCCAGCAGTGATGAGGGATTTCAGCCCCAGCATTTT	CASSDEGFQPQHF
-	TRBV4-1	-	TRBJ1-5	TGCGCCAGCAGCCAAGTCAAGACAGCTAGCAATCAGCCCCAGCATTTT	CASSQVKTASNQPQHF
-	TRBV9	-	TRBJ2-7	TGTGCCAGCAGCGTAGGGGGAGGCTTCGAGCAGTACTTC	CASSVGGGFEQYF
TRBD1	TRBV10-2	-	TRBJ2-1	TGCGCCAGCGTAGGGACAGGGGGATACAATGAGCAGTTCTTC	CASVGTGGYNEQFF
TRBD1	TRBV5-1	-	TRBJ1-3	TGCGCCAGCAGCTTGAGGACAGGGTGGTTTCGGGACACCATATATTTT	CASSLRTGWFRDTIYF
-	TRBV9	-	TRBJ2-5	TGTGCCAGCAGCGACTCGCACAGGAGAGAGACCCAGTACTTC	CASSDSHRRETQYF
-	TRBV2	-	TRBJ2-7	TGTGCCAGCGGCCAGGAAGTGTTGTGGGAGCAGTACTTC	CASGQEVLWEQYF
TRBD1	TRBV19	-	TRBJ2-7	TGTGCCAGTAGCACCCCGGGACAGGGATACGAGCAGTACTTC	CASSTPGQGYEQYF
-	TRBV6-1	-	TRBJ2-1	TGTGCCAGCAGTGAGGGGCCCGGCGGCGAACTCGGCGGGCAGTTCTTC	CASSEGPGGELGGQFF
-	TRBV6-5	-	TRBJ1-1	TGTGCCAGCAGTTACTACCCTTCGGGGGAAGCTTTCTTT	CASSYYPSGEAFF
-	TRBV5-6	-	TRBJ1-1	TGTGCCAGCAGCTCCGGACAGCTCGTCGGGGCTTTCTTT	CASSSGQLVGAFF
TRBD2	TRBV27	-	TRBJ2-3	TGTGCCAGCAGTTTAATGACTAGCGGGGGGATAGATACGCAGTATTTT	CASSLMTSGGIDTQYF
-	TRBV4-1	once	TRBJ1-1	TGCGCCAGCAGCCTAACGAGTGAGGGAAGAACTGAAGCTTTCTTT	CASSLTSEGRTEAFF
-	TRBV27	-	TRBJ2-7	TGTGCCAGCAGTTTTTTCATACAGGTATCGTCCTACGAGCAGTACTTC	CASSFFIQVSSYEQYF
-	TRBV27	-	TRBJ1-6	TGTGCCAGCACCAACATCGTACCCTATAATTCACCCCTCCACTTT	CASTNIVPYNSPLHF
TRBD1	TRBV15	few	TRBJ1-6	TGTGCCACCAACGTGGGACAGTTTAATTCACCCCTCCACTTT	CATNVGQFNSPLHF
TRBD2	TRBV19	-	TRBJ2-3	TGTGCCAGTAGTATGATCGGCGGGAGGGTCACAGATACGCAGTATTTT	CASSMIGGRVTDTQYF
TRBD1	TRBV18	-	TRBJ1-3	TGTGCCAGCTCACCCCGGGACAGCTCTGGAAACACCATATATTTT	CASSPRDSSGNTIYF
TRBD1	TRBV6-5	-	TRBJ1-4	TGTGCCAGCAGTTACTCGTTAGACAGGGTCGAAAAACTGTTTTTT	CASSYSLDRVEKLFF
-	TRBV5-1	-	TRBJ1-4	TGCGCCAGCAGCATAGGGACAAGGGAAAAACTGTTTTTT	CASSIGTREKLFF
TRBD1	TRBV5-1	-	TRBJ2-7	TGCGCCAGCAGCTTGGACAGGGGGCTGAGCTCCTACGAGCAGTACTTC	CASSLDRGLSSYEQYF
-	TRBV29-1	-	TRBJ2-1	TGCAGCGTCCGGGGCAATGAGCAGTTCTTC	CSVRGNEQFF
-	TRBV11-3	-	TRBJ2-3	TGTGCCAGCAGCTTATTCCCAGGGTATACGCAGTATTTT	CASSLFPGYTQYF
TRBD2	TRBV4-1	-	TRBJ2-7	TGCGCCAGCAGCCCGGTGGGGACTAGCGGGAGGACCTACGAGCAGTACTTC	CASSPVGTSGRTYEQYF
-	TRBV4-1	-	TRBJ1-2	TGCGCCAGCAGCCAGCCGGGTTGGGGCTACACCTTC	CASSQPGWGYTF
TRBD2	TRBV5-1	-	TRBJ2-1	TGCGCCAGCAGCTTGGCCCTACCGGGACTAGCGGGGGTGGGTCGGTTCTTC	CASSLALPGLAGVGRFF
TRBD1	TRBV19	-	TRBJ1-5	TGTGCCAGTAGTTCCGGACAGGGTGGTCAGCCCCAGCATTTT	CASSSGQGGQPQHF
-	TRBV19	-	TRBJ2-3	TGTGCCAGTAGTGGGCCGAGGACATCTAGCACAGATACGCAGTATTTT	CASSGPRTSSTDTQYF
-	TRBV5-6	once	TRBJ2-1	TGTGCCAGCAGCTCGTCCCGCTCCTACAATGAGCAGTTCTTC	CASSSSRSYNEQFF
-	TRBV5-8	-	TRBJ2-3	TGTGCCAGCAGCCCGGACTTGACAGATACGCAGTATTTT	CASSPDLTDTQYF
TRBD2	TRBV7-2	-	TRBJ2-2	TGTGCCAGCAGCTTGAGCGGGGGAGGGACCGGGGAGCTGTTTTTT	CASSLSGGGTGELFF
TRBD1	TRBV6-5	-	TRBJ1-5	TGTGCCAGCAGTTACTCGACAGGGCCGAATCAGCCCCAGCATTTT	CASSYSTGPNQPQHF
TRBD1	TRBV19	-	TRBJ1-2	TGTGCCAGTAGTGTCGGGACAGGTGGCTATGGCTACACCTTC	CASSVGTGGYGYTF
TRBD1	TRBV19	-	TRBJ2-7	TGTGCCAGTAGTATAAGACAGGGCTACGAGCAGTACTTC	CASSIRQGYEQYF
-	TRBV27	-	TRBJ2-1	TGTGCCAGCAGGCAAGGGGGGGGTGTAAGTCTGTATATGGGGCAGTTCTTC	CASRQGGGVSLYMGQFF
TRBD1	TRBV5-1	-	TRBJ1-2	TGCGCCAGCAGCTGGGACAGCTATGGCTACACCTTC	CASSWDSYGYTF